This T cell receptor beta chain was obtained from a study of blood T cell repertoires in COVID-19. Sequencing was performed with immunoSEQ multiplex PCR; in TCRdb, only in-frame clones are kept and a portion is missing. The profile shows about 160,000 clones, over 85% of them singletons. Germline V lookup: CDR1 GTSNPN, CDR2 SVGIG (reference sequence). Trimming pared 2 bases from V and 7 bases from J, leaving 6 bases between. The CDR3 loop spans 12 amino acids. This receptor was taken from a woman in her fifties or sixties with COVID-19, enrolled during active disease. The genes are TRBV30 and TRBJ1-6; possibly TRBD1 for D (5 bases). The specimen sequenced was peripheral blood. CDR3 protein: CAWSHRNSPLHF. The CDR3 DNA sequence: TGTGCCTGGAGTCACAGGAATTCACCCCTCCACTTT. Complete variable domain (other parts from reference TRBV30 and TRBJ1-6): SQTIHQWPATLVQPVGSPLSLECTVEGTSNPNLYWYRQAAGRGLQLLFYSVGIGQISSEVPQNLSASRPQDRQFILSSKKLLLSDSGFYLCAWSHRNSPLHFGNGTRLTVT.